This TCR beta chain was profiled in a study of blood T cell repertoires in COVID-19. Background on the study: Nucleic acid was either cDNA or gDNA, and it came from T cells, B-cell-depleted T cells, or PBMCs.

In the authors' methods: Reference gene primer amplification gave estimated nucleated cell counts. Produced via immunoSEQ multiplex PCR; TCRdb's table is partial and in-frame only. V, J and clone size derive from that table, while D and trimming were established from the DNA sequence. Of 150,000 or so clones listed, around 83% were seen once; the top ten hold around 3%. Germline V gene lookup returns CDR1 SGHTA and CDR2 FQGTGA. The CDR3 covers 14 residues. V was clipped by 0 bases and J by 9 bases, with 12 bases between them. This clonotype was sampled from an elderly woman with acute or convalescent COVID-19. The sequencing input was peripheral blood. The chain recombines TRBV7-3 with TRBJ2-1; TRBD2 might be the D (6 bases). DNA for the CDR3: TGTGCCAGCAGCTTAACAGGTAGCGGTGGTGAGCAGTTCTTC. The encoded protein is CASSLTGSGGEQFF.